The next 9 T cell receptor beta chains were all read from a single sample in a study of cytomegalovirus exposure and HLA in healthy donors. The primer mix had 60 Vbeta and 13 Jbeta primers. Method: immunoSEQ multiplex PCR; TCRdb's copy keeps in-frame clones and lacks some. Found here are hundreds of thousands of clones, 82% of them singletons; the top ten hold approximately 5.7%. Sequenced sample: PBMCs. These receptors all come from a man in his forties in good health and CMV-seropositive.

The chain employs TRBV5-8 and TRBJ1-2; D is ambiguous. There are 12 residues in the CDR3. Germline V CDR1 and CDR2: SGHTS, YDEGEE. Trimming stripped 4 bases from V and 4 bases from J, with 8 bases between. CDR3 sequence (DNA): TGTGCCAGCAGCCTAGCGGGCTATGGCTACACCTTC. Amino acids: CASSLAGYGYTF.

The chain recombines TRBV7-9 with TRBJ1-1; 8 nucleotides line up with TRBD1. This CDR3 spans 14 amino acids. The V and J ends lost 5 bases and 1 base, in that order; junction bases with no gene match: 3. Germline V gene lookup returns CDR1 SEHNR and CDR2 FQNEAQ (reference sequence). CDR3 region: CASSVQGENTEAFF. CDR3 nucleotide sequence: TGTGCCAGCAGCGTACAGGGGGAGAACACTGAAGCTTTCTTT.

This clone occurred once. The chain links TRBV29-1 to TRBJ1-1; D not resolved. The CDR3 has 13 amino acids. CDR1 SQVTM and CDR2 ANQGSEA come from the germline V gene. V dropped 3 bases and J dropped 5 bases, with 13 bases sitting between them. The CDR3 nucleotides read TGCAGCGTTGAGCCAGCCGGCGGGACTGAAGCTTTCTTT. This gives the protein CSVEPAGGTEAFF.

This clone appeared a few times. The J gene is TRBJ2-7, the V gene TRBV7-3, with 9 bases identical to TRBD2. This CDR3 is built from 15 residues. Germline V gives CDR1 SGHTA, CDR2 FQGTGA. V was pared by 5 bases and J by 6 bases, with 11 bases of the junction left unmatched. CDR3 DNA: TGTGCCAGCAGCGCCAGCCCTAGCGGGACTTCCGAGCAGTACTTC. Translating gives CASSASPSGTSEQYF.

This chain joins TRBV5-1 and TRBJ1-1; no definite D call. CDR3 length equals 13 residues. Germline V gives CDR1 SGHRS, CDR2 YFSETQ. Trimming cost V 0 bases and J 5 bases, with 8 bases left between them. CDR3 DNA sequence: TGCGCCAGCAGCTTGGTAAGGGAGACTGAAGCTTTCTTT. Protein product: CASSLVRETEAFF.

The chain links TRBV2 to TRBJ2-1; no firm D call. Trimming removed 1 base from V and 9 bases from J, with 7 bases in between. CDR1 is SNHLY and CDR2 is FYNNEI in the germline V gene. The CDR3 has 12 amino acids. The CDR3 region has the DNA TGTGCCAGCAGTGAAGGGTGGAGTGAGCAGTTCTTC. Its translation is CASSEGWSEQFF.

The CDR3 reads CASSLPGTNYGYTF. CDR3 nucleotide sequence: TGTGCCAGCAGCTTGCCAGGGACTAACTATGGCTACACCTTC. This chain joins TRBV7-8 and TRBJ1-2, with D possibly being TRBD1 (5 bases). CDR3 length: 14 amino acids. Looked up from germline, CDR1 is SGHVS and CDR2 is FQNEAQ. The V end was cut by 3 bases, the J end by 0 bases, with 8 bases between.

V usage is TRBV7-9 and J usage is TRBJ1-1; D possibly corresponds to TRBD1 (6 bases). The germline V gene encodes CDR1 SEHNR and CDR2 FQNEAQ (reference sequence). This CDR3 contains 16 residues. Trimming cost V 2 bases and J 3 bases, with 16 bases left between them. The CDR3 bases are TGTGCCAGCAGCTTAATTTCGGGACACCCAGACACTGAAGCTTTCTTT. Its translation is CASSLISGHPDTEAFF.

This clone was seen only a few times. In DNA, the CDR3 is TGTGCCAGCAGCCCCGGACTAGCGGGAGACCCAGAGACCCAGTACTTC. Protein sequence: CASSPGLAGDPETQYF. The genes are TRBV7-9 and TRBJ2-5; 13 nucleotides line up with TRBD2. Germline loops: CDR1 SEHNR, CDR2 FQNEAQ (reference sequence). V shed 5 bases, J shed 4 bases, and the junction held 7 bases outside the gene matches. The CDR3 runs to 16 residues.